The 5 T cell receptor beta chains below come from one sample, sequenced in a study of control samples from healthy donors and cancer patients. Libraries were prepared by immunoSEQ multiplex PCR; TCRdb keeps only in-frame clonotypes and omits some of them. The sample lists approximately 150,000 clones; 93% were seen once. The specimen sequenced was blood. These receptors came from a man between 18 and 35 years old in good health.

This sequence joins TRBV3-1 (or the pseudogene TRBV3-2) and TRBJ2-5; no clear D gene. The CDR3 is made up of 14 amino acids. V lost 0 bases and J lost 2, with 7 bases in between. Germline V gene data show CDR1 as LGHDT and CDR2 as YNNKEL (reference sequence). The CDR3 spells CASSQEVSQETQYF. DNA for the CDR3: TGTGCCAGCAGCCAAGAGGTCTCTCAAGAGACCCAGTACTTC.

This rearrangement joins TRBV5-1 to TRBJ2-3, with unresolved D. V was shortened by 2 bases and J by 2 bases, with 6 bases between the two germline ends. The germline CDR1 and CDR2 sequences are SGHRS and YFSETQ. This CDR3 is built from 13 residues. The CDR3 DNA is TGCGCCAGCAGCTTCCGGGTCACAGATACGCAGTATTTT. Its translation: CASSFRVTDTQYF.

The V call is TRBV19, the J call TRBJ2-1, with 8 bases fitting TRBD1. This CDR3 has 14 amino acids. Germline CDR1 is LNHDA and CDR2 is SQIVND (reference sequence). The V segment lost 6 bases and the J segment 6 bases; nucleotides outside the gene matches: 7. The DNA of the CDR3 is TGTGCCAGTAGCATCCAACAGGGGGGCAATGAGCAGTTCTTC. As protein: CASSIQQGGNEQFF. The whole variable domain, remainder taken from reference TRBV19 and TRBJ2-1, is DGGITQSPKYLFRKEGQNVTLSCEQNLNHDAMYWYRQDPGQGLRLIYYSQIVNDFQKGDIAEGYSVSREKKESFPLTVTSAQKNPTAFYLCASSIQQGGNEQFFGPGTRLTVL.

This chain links TRBV30 with TRBJ1-5; 7 bases agree with TRBD1. This CDR3 comprises 17 residues. V lost 2 bases and J lost 3; bases outside the gene matches: 13. Germline CDR1 and CDR2: GTSNPN and SVGIG (reference sequence). CDR3 in amino acids: CAWSPNYGQGDNQPQHF. CDR3 coding DNA: TGTGCCTGGAGTCCGAATTATGGGCAGGGGGACAATCAGCCCCAGCATTTT.

The rearrangement uses TRBV9 and TRBJ1-4; maybe TRBD1 (6 bases). With 0 bases removed from V and 5 bases from J, the gap between germline ends came to 8 bases. This CDR3 contains 14 residues. CDR1 is SGDLS and CDR2 is YYNGEE in the germline V gene. CDR3 DNA sequence: TGTGCCAGCAGCGTAGCGGACAGAAATGAAAAACTGTTTTTT. This translates into CASSVADRNEKLFF.